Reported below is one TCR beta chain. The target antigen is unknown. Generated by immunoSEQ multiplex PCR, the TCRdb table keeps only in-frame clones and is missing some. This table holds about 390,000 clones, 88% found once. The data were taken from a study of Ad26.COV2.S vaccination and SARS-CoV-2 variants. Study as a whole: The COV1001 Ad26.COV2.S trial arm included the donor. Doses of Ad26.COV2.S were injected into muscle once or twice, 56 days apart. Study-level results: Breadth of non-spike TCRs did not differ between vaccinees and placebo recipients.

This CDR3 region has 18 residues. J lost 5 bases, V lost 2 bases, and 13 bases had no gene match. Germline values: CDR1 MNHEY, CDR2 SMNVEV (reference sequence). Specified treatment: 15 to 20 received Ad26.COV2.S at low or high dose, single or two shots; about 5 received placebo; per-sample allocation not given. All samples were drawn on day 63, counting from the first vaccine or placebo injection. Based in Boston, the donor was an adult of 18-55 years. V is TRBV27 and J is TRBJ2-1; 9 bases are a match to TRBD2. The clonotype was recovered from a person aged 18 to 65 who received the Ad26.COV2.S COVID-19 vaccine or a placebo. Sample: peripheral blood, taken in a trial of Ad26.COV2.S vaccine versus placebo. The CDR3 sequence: CASSLEGLSGGPHNEQFF. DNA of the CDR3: TGTGCCAGCAGTTTAGAAGGTCTTAGCGGGGGACCGCACAATGAGCAGTTCTTC.